The rows below give T cell receptor beta chains drawn from one sample of a study of T cell responses to AZD1222 COVID-19 vaccine. Profiled with immunoSEQ multiplex PCR; TCRdb holds only in-frame clones, not every one. The sample includes over 150,000 clones, just over 90% of them seen just once. Sequencing used peripheral blood, obtained on day 0 of AZD1222 vaccination. Source of these receptors: an adult in good health. Both conserved end residues are part of each CDR3. A D gene is named only where the DNA matches it firmly.

>TRBJ2-5|TRBV5-8|13|-
CASSKQLQETQYF
>TRBJ2-1|TRBV6-2/TRBV6-3|16|TRBD1
CASSYAADRGYNEQFF
>TRBJ2-7|TRBV5-1|14|TRBD1
CASRKRDRTYEQYF
>TRBJ2-1|TRBV19|15|TRBD2
CASSIPAGPGSEQFF
>TRBJ1-2|TRBV18|15|-
CASSYNQEGWDGYTF
>TRBJ2-2|TRBV12-3/TRBV12-4|13|-
CASSPPRTGELFF
>TRBJ1-2|TRBV21-1|19|-
CASSKGPPNRAAIVYGYTF
>TRBJ1-6|TRBV5-4|15|-
CASSPEWGSNSPLHF
>TRBJ1-2|TRBV9|12|-
CASSETVYGYTF
>TRBJ2-5|TRBV6-5|13|-
CASSYSRFETQYF
>TRBJ2-2|TRBV7-6|12|-
CASSSDTGELFF
>TRBJ1-1|TRBV14|14|-
CASSQERASPGAFF
>TRBJ1-6|TRBV4-1|15|-
CASRDPGQRNSPLHF
>TRBJ1-4|TRBV12-3/TRBV12-4|13|-
CASSLISYEKLFF
>TRBJ2-2|TRBV3-1/TRBV3-2|18|-
CASSQASVPGHPGGELFF
>TRBJ2-3|TRBV10-3|13|-
CAIRDWSADTQYF
>TRBJ1-1|TRBV2|15|-
CASSVGQGRGTEAFF
>TRBJ1-5|TRBV5-1|14|TRBD1
CASSPAGGQQPQHF
>TRBJ2-7|TRBV7-6|15|-
CASSPLIGTRYEQYF
>TRBJ1-1|TRBV15|15|-
CAIRPGWSSNTEAFF
>TRBJ1-5|TRBV27|15|-
CASSWVGGSNQPQHF
>TRBJ1-2|TRBV5-8|13|-
CASHHDSNYGYTF
>TRBJ2-3|TRBV6-5|13|TRBD2
CASSSRLADTQYF
>TRBJ2-1|TRBV5-4|15|TRBD1
CASSPTRGSYNEQFF
>TRBJ2-7|TRBV3-1/TRBV3-2|15|-
CASSLRGRVPYEQYF